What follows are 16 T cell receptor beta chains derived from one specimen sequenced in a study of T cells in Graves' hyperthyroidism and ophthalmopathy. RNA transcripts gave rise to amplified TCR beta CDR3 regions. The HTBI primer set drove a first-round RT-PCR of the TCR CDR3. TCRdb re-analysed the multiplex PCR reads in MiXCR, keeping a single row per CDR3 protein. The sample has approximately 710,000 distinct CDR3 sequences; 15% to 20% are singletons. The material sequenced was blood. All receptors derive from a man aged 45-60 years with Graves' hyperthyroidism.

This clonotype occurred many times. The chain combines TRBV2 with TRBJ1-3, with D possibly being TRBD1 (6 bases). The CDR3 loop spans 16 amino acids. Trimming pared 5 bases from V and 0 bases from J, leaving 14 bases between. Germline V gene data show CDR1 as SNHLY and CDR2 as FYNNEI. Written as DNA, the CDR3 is TGTGCCAGCAGTCCCAGGGGCGGTAACTCTGGAAACACCATATATTTT. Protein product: CASSPRGGNSGNTIYF.

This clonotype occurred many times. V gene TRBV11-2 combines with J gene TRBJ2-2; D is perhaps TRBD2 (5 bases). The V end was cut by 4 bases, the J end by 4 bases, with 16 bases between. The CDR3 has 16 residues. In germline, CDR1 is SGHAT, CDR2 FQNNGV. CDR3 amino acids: CASSSWTSRSTGELFF. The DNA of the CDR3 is TGTGCCAGCAGCTCGTGGACTTCAAGGAGCACCGGGGAGCTGTTTTTT.

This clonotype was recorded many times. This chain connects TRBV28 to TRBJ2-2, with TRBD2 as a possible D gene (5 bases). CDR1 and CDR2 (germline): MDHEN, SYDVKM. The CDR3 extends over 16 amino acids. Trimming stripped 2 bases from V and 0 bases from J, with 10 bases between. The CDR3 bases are TGTGCCAGCAGTTTAGTAAGCGGTTCGAACACCGGGGAGCTGTTTTTT. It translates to CASSLVSGSNTGELFF.

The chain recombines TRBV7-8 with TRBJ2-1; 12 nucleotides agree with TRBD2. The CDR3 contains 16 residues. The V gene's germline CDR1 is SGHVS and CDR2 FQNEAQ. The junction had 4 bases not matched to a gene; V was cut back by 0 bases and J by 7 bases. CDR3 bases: TGTGCCAGCAGCTTAGCAAGACTAGCGGGAGTGAATGAGCAGTTCTTC. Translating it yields CASSLARLAGVNEQFF.

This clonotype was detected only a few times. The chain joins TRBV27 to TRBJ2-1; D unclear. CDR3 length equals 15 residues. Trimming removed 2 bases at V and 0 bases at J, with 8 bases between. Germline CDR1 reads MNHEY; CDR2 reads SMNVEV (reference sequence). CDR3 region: CASSLMGYSYNEQFF. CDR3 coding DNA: TGTGCCAGCAGTTTAATGGGCTACTCCTACAATGAGCAGTTCTTC.

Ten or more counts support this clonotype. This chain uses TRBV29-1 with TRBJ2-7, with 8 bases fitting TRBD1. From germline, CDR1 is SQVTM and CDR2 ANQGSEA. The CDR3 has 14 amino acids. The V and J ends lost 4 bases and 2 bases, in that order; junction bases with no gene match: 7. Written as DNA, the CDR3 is TGCAGCGTTGCCGGGACAGGCCGAACCTACGAGCAGTACTTC. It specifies CSVAGTGRTYEQYF.

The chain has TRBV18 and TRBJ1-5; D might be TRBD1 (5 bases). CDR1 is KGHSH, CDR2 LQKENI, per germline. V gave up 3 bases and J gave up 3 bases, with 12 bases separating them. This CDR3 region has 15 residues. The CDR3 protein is CASSPAQGNNQPQHF. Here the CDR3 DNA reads TGTGCCAGCTCACCTGCTCAGGGAAACAATCAGCCCCAGCATTTT.

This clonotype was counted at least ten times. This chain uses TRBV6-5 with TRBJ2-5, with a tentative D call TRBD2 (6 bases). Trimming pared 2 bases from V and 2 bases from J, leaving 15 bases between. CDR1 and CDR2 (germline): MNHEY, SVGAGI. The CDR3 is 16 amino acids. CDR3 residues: CASSYRYAGTQETQYF. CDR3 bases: TGTGCCAGCAGTTACCGATACGCCGGGACTCAAGAGACCCAGTACTTC.

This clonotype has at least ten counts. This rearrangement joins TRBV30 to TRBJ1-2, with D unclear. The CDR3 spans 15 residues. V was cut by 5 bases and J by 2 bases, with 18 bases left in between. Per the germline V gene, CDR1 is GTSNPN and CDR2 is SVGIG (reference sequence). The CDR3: CAWARARTVNYGYTF. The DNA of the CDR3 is TGTGCCTGGGCTCGTGCCCGGACTGTCAACTATGGCTACACCTTC.

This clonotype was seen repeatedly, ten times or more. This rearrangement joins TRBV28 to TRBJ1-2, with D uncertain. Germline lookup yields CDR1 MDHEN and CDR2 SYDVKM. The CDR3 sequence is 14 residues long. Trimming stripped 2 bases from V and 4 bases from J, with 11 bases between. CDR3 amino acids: CASSLVRGSYGYTF. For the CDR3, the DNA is TGTGCCAGCAGTTTAGTCCGGGGATCCTATGGCTACACCTTC.

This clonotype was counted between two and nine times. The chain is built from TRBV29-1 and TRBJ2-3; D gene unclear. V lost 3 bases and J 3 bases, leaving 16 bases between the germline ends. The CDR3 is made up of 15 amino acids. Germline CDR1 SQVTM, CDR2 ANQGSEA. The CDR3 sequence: CSVEDHGRRTDTQYF. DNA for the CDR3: TGCAGCGTTGAGGATCACGGGCGAAGGACAGATACGCAGTATTTT.

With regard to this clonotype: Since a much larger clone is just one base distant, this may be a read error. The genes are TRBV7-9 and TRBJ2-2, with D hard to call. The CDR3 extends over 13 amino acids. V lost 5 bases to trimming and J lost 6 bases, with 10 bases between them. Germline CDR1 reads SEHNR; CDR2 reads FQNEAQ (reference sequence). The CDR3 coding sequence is TGTGCCAGCAGCCTCCAGATACCCGGGGAGCTGTTTTTT. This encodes CASSLQIPGELFF.

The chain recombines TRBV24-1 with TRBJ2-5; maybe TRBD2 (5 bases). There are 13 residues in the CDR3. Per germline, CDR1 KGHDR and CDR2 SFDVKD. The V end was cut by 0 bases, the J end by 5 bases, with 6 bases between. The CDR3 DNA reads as TGTGCCACCAGTGATTTGTCGGGGGAGACCCAGTACTTC. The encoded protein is CATSDLSGETQYF.

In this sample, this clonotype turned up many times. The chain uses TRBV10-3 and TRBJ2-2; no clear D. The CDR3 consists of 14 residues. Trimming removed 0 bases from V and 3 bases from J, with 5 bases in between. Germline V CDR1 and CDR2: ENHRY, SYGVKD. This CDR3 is CAISESQYTGELFF. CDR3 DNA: TGTGCCATCAGTGAGTCGCAGTACACCGGGGAGCTGTTTTTT.

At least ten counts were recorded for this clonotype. CDR3 sequence: CAISESIKGETQYF. DNA of the CDR3: TGTGCCATCAGTGAGTCGATAAAGGGGGAGACCCAGTACTTC. This sequence joins TRBV10-3 and TRBJ2-5; D is possibly TRBD1 (5 bases). V dropped 0 bases and J dropped 5 bases, with 10 bases sitting between them. The CDR3 extends over 14 amino acids. Germline assignment: CDR1 ENHRY and CDR2 SYGVKD.

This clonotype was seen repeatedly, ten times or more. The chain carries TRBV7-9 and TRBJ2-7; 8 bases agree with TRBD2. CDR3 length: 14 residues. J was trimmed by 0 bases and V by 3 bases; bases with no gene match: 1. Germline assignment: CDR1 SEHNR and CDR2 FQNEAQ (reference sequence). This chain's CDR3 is CASSLTSDSYEQYF. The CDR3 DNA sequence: TGTGCCAGCAGCTTGACTAGCGACTCCTACGAGCAGTACTTC.